This T cell receptor (beta chain) was captured by sequencing in a study of blood T cell repertoires in COVID-19. Generated by immunoSEQ multiplex PCR, the TCRdb table keeps only in-frame clones and is missing some. The repertoire holds approximately 300,000 clones, with 90% as singletons. This clone was counted once. Germline CDR1 and CDR2: MGHRA and YSYEKL. The CDR3 spans 14 residues. Deletions cut 4 bases from V and 4 bases from J, with 13 bases between. V is TRBV4-1 and J is TRBJ1-1, with D hard to call. This clonotype was sampled from a middle-aged woman with COVID-19, enrolled during active disease. The material sequenced was peripheral blood. CDR3 nucleotides: TGCGCCAGCAGCCTAACCCGGGAAAGCACTGAAGCTTTCTTT. Amino acids: CASSLTRESTEAFF.